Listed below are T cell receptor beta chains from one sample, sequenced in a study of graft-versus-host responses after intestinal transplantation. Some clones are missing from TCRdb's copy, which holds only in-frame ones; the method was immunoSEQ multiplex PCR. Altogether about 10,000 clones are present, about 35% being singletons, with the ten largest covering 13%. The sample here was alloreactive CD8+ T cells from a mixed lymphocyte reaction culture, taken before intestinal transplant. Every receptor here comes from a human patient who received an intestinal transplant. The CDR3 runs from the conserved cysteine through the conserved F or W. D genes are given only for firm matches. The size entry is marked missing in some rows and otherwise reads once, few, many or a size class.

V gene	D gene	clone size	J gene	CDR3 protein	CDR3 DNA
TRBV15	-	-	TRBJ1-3	CATSRDRGSGNTIYF	TGTGCCACCAGCAGAGATCGGGGCTCTGGAAACACCATATATTTT
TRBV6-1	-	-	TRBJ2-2	CASSDDDRSFTGELFF	TGTGCCAGCAGTGACGACGACAGGTCTTTCACCGGGGAGCTGTTTTTT
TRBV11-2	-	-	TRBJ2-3	CASSLVGWGSSTDTQYF	TGTGCCAGCAGCTTAGTCGGTTGGGGCTCTAGCACAGATACGCAGTATTTT
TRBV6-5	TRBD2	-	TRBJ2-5	CASSRSGIGWETQYF	TGTGCCAGCAGCCGTAGCGGGATAGGCTGGGAGACCCAGTACTTC
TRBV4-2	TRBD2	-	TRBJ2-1	CASSQVTEDSGSPPRSYNEQFF	TGTGCCAGCAGCCAAGTCACGGAGGATAGCGGGAGTCCCCCGCGCTCCTACAATGAGCAGTTCTTC
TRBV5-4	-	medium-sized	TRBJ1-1	CASSSRGPSAEAFF	TGTGCCAGCAGCTCCCGCGGGCCGTCCGCTGAAGCTTTCTTT
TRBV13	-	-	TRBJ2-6	CASTSGLGSGANVLTF	TGTGCCAGCACCTCGGGGTTGGGCTCTGGGGCCAACGTCCTGACTTTC
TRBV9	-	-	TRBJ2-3	CASSVVDFTDTQYF	TGTGCCAGCAGCGTAGTTGACTTCACAGATACGCAGTATTTT
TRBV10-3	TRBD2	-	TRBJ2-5	CAISGTSGQETQYF	TGTGCCATCAGTGGGACTAGCGGCCAAGAGACCCAGTACTTC
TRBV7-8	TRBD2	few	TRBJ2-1	CASSRLAGGLDYNEQFF	TGTGCCAGCAGCCGACTAGCGGGGGGGCTTGACTACAATGAGCAGTTCTTC
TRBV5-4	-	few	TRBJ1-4	CASSLRQTSNEKLFF	TGTGCCAGCAGCCTACGACAAACTTCTAATGAAAAACTGTTTTTT
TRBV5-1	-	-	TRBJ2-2	CASSLDRGAPYTGELFF	TGCGCCAGCAGCTTGGATCGGGGGGCGCCGTACACCGGGGAGCTGTTTTTT
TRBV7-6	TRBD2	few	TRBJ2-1	CASSTLAGGRDEQFF	TGTGCCAGCAGCACCTTAGCGGGAGGCAGAGATGAGCAGTTCTTC
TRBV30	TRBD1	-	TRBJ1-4	CAWSLRRIGGDGRANEKLFF	TGTGCCTGGAGTCTAAGGCGAATAGGGGGCGACGGACGGGCTAATGAAAAACTGTTTTTT
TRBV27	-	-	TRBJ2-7	CASSFRGRGGEQYF	TGTGCCAGCAGTTTTAGGGGAAGGGGCGGCGAGCAGTACTTC
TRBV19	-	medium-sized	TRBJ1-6	CASSIGGSPLHF	TGTGCCAGTAGTATAGGAGGCTCACCCCTCCACTTT
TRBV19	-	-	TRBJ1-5	CASSIDGYSNQPQHF	TGTGCCAGTAGTATAGACGGGTATAGCAATCAGCCCCAGCATTTT
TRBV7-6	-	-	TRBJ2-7	CASSFSPRGFDEQYF	TGTGCCAGCAGCTTTTCCCCACGAGGTTTTGACGAGCAGTACTTC
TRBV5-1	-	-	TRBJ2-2	CASSFRTVNTGELFF	TGCGCCAGCAGCTTTCGGACTGTGAACACCGGGGAGCTGTTTTTT
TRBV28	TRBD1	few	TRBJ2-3	CASSEVGGLNTQYF	TGTGCCAGCAGTGAGGTAGGGGGCTTAAATACGCAGTATTTT
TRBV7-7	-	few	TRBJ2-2	CAKKFRASDDRELFF	TGTGCTAAGAAATTCAGGGCCTCAGATGATCGGGAGCTGTTTTTT
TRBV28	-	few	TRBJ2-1	CASSLWDYHPGASNEQFF	TGTGCCAGCAGTTTATGGGACTACCACCCTGGGGCATCCAATGAGCAGTTCTTC
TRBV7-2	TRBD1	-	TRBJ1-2	CASSLHRGHGYTF	TGTGCCAGCAGCTTACACAGGGGGCATGGCTACACCTTC
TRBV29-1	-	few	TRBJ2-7	CSVGMGAREQYF	TGCAGCGTTGGTATGGGGGCTAGGGAGCAGTACTTC
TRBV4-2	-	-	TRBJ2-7	CASSQSAGAAYEQYF	TGTGCCAGCAGCCAATCGGCGGGGGCAGCATACGAGCAGTACTTC
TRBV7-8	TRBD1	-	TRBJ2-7	CASSLLTGAPHEQYF	TGTGCCAGCAGCTTACTCACAGGGGCCCCCCACGAGCAGTACTTC
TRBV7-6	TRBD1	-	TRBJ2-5	CASGRTGSWQETQYF	TGTGCCAGCGGAAGGACAGGATCGTGGCAAGAGACCCAGTACTTC
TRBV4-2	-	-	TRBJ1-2	CASSQEGTPGYTF	TGTGCCAGCAGCCAAGAGGGGACACCTGGCTACACCTTC
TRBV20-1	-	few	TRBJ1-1	CSASRYTEAFF	TGCAGTGCTTCGAGGTACACTGAAGCTTTCTTT
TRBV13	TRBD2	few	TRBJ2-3	CASSSVLAGGSTDTQYF	TGTGCCAGCAGCTCTGTTTTGGCGGGGGGTAGCACAGATACGCAGTATTTT
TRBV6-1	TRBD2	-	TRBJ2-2	CASSEYSGSGSGELFF	TGTGCCAGCAGTGAATATAGCGGGAGTGGTTCGGGGGAGCTGTTTTTT
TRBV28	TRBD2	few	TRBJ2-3	CASSLTSGFTDTQYF	TGTGCCAGCAGTTTAACTAGCGGGTTCACAGATACGCAGTATTTT
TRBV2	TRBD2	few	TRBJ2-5	CASRAIAGSRETQYF	TGTGCCAGCAGGGCGATAGCGGGTAGTAGGGAGACCCAGTACTTC
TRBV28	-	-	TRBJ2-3	CASSFRSSATDTQYF	TGTGCCAGCAGTTTTAGGTCTAGCGCAACAGATACGCAGTATTTT
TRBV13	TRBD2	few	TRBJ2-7	CASSPRTSGYEQYF	TGTGCCAGCAGTCCTCGGACTAGCGGGTACGAGCAGTACTTC
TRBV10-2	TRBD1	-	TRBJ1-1	CASRQGVAFF	TGCGCCAGCCGACAGGGGGTAGCTTTCTTT
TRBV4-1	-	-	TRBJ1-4	CASSGEAILIEKLFF	TGCGCCAGCAGCGGAGAGGCGATTTTAATTGAAAAACTGTTTTTT
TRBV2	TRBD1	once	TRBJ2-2	CASNDRDRNTGELFF	TGTGCCAGCAACGACCGGGACAGGAACACCGGGGAGCTGTTTTTT
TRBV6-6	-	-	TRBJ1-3	CASSYSGGFSGNTIYF	TGTGCCAGCAGTTACTCTGGCGGATTCTCTGGAAACACCATATATTTT
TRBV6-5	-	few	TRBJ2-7	CASSHSREQYF	TGTGCCAGCAGCCACAGTCGCGAGCAGTACTTC
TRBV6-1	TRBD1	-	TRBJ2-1	CASSEGTGDEQFF	TGTGCCAGCAGTGAGGGGACAGGGGATGAGCAGTTCTTC
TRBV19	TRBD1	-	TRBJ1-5	CASNTAGTGNQPQHF	TGTGCCAGTAATACGGCAGGGACAGGCAATCAGCCCCAGCATTTT
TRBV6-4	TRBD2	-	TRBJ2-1	CASSDVAGGHNEQFF	TGTGCCAGCAGTGACGTAGCGGGGGGGCACAATGAGCAGTTCTTC
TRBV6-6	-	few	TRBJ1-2	CASSYSMAQWGYTF	TGTGCCAGCAGTTACTCGATGGCCCAGTGGGGCTACACCTTC
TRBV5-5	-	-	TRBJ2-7	CASSLGGYEQYF	TGTGCCAGCAGCTTGGGCGGCTACGAGCAGTACTTC
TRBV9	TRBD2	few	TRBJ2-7	CASSVASGSFEQYF	TGTGCCAGCAGCGTAGCTAGCGGGAGTTTCGAGCAGTACTTC
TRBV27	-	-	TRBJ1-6	CASSLVRTANSPLHF	TGTGCCAGCAGTTTAGTTCGGACAGCAAATTCACCCCTCCACTTT
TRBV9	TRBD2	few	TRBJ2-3	CASSVAPGRAKYF	TGTGCCAGCAGCGTAGCTCCCGGGAGGGCTAAGTATTTT
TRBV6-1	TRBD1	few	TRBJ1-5	CASSVVTGGNQPQHF	TGTGCCAGCAGTGTAGTGACAGGGGGCAATCAGCCCCAGCATTTT
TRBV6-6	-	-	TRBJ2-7	CASSYRGSYEQYF	TGTGCCAGCAGTTATAGGGGCTCCTACGAGCAGTACTTC
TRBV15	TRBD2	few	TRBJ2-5	CATTGQASGAETQYF	TGTGCCACCACCGGGCAGGCTAGCGGGGCCGAGACCCAGTACTTC
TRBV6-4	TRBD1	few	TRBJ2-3	CASSGGSSTDTQYF	TGTGCCAGCTCAGGGGGTTCTAGCACAGATACGCAGTATTTT
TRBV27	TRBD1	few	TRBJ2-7	CASSLTGLKFYEQYF	TGTGCCAGCAGCTTGACAGGGCTAAAGTTCTACGAGCAGTACTTC
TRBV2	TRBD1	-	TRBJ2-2	CASIPTPGQGGADTGELFF	TGTGCCAGCATCCCTACCCCGGGACAGGGGGGGGCGGACACCGGGGAGCTGTTTTTT
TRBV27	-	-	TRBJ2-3	CASSSRLGGDTQYF	TGTGCCAGCAGTTCGCGACTAGGTGGGGATACGCAGTATTTT
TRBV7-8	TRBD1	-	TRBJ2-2	CASSLQGAGGGELFF	TGTGCCAGCAGCTTACAGGGGGCGGGTGGCGGGGAGCTGTTTTTT
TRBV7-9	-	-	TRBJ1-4	CASTGGRSEKLFF	TGTGCCAGCACGGGGGGCAGGAGTGAAAAACTGTTTTTT
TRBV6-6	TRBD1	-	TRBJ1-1	CASSYNPGGTEAFF	TGTGCCAGCAGTTACAACCCAGGGGGGACTGAAGCTTTCTTT
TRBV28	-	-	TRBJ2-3	CASSSRTDSVVDTQYF	TGTGCCAGCAGCTCCCGGACGGACAGTGTTGTCGATACGCAGTATTTT
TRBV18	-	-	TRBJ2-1	CASSKNRELYNEQFF	TGTGCCAGCTCAAAGAACAGGGAACTTTACAATGAGCAGTTCTTC